This T cell receptor (beta chain) was captured by sequencing in a study of identical twins. Whole-study results and caveats: The abundant beta clonotypes from cord blood had fewer insertions, and memory repertoires had none of this.

TCRdb reprocessed the 5' RACE reads via MiXCR and lists one record per CDR3 protein. Of around 690,000 distinct CDR3 sequences in the sample, 21% are singletons; the top ten hold more than 4%. The V end lost 4 bases, the J end lost 1 base, and 2 bases lay between the germline ends. The CDR3 runs 11 residues. Germline CDR1 is LNHNV and CDR2 is YYDKDF (reference sequence). The sample holds a few counts of this clonotype. What it binds is unknown. These data are also associated with another study on T cells expressing NK-cell markers. That study adds: Sorting was restricted to alpha-beta TCR T cells by an anti-gamma-delta TCR antibody in several experiments. HCMV specificity of the expanded NKG2C+ T cell clones was not established.

V is TRBV15 and J is TRBJ2-7; D ambiguous. The sequence was collected from a woman under 30 in good health. The sample consisted of PBMCs. In nucleotides, the CDR3 is TGTGCCACCAGCAAGTCCTACGAGCAGTACTTC. Translation: CATSKSYEQYF.